Listed below are T cell receptor beta chains from one sample, sequenced in a study of T cell repertoires in cytomegalovirus infection. No cognate antigen is known for these TCRs. TCRdb reprocessed the reads via MiXCR and lists one record per CDR3 protein. The sample yields approximately 990,000 distinct CDR3 sequences, roughly 31% seen once. Sequencing used cultured CD8+ T cells from PBMCs, obtained from culture after CMV antigen stimulation. All receptors come from a human donor in good health (CMV status not recorded). Some clones in this sample may be carry-over from other donors' samples. Each CDR3 is given with its conserved first and last residue. The D gene is left open where the match is weak. Only part of the rows carry a size: once, few, many, or a class if the clone is expanded.

D gene,J gene,V gene,clone size,CDR3 protein,CDR3 DNA
.,TRBJ1-1,TRBV19,.,CASSISNMNTEAFF,TGTGCCAGTAGTATTTCAAATATGAACACTGAAGCTTTCTTT
TRBD1,TRBJ2-1,TRBV5-6,once,CASSPWTGLEQFF,TGTGCCAGCAGCCCTTGGACAGGGTTGGAGCAGTTCTTC
TRBD1,TRBJ1-1,TRBV7-9,few,CASSFRGPIGTEAFF,TGTGCCAGCAGCTTCAGGGGGCCAATCGGCACTGAAGCTTTCTTT
.,TRBJ2-3,TRBV28,few,CASSQGETSTDTQYF,TGTGCCAGCAGTCAGGGAGAAACTAGCACAGATACGCAGTATTTT
TRBD2,TRBJ2-2,TRBV4-1,few,CASSQVGGGAIAGELFF,TGCGCCAGCAGCCAAGTGGGCGGGGGGGCCATTGCCGGGGAGCTGTTTTTT
.,TRBJ2-7,TRBV5-4,.,CASSLEAPGYEQYF,TGTGCCAGCAGCTTAGAAGCACCGGGCTACGAGCAGTACTTC
TRBD2,TRBJ2-3,TRBV27,.,CASRRLGGADTQYF,TGTGCCAGCAGACGCCTGGGGGGGGCAGATACGCAGTATTTT
.,TRBJ1-5,TRBV6-5,.,CASTKGSQALHF,TGTGCCAGCACCAAAGGGTCTCAGGCCTTGCATTTT
.,TRBJ1-2,TRBV7-8,few,CASSLIPGNNYGYTF,TGTGCCAGCAGCTTGATTCCGGGAAATAACTATGGCTACACCTTC
TRBD1,TRBJ1-4,TRBV27,few,CASSLRDRENEKLFF,TGTGCCAGCAGTTTACGAGACAGGGAGAATGAAAAACTGTTTTTT
TRBD1,TRBJ2-5,TRBV12-3/TRBV12-4,few,CASSLGRGQETQYF,TGTGCCAGCAGTTTAGGCAGGGGGCAAGAGACCCAGTACTTC
TRBD1,TRBJ2-2,TRBV11-2,.,CASSIWTGGRTGELFF,TGTGCCAGCAGCATTTGGACAGGGGGTCGCACCGGGGAGCTGTTTTTT
.,TRBJ1-3,TRBV20-1,.,CSAVGTSGNTIYF,TGCAGTGCTGTCGGGACGTCTGGAAACACCATATATTTT
.,TRBJ2-3,TRBV12-3/TRBV12-4,many,CASSLAVHSTQYF,TGTGCCAGCAGTTTAGCCGTACATAGTACGCAGTATTTT
TRBD2,TRBJ2-3,TRBV27,.,CASSFEGGLAGGGDTQYF,TGTGCCAGCAGTTTTGAGGGTGGGCTAGCGGGGGGGGGAGATACGCAGTATTTT
TRBD1,TRBJ1-2,TRBV19,.,CAVKTGFGGYTF,TGTGCCGTAAAGACAGGGTTCGGTGGCTACACCTTC
TRBD1,TRBJ2-3,TRBV7-9,.,CASSYGQGYTDTQYF,TGTGCCAGCAGCTACGGACAGGGCTACACAGATACGCAGTATTTT
.,TRBJ2-1,TRBV5-8,.,CAMAAQFF,TGTGCCATGGCCGCGCAGTTCTTC
TRBD1,TRBJ2-4,TRBV4-1,.,CASSHLQGPKNIQYF,TGCGCCAGCAGTCACCTACAGGGGCCCAAAAACATTCAGTACTTC
.,TRBJ2-7,TRBV6-5,few,CASSYVTGSYEQYF,TGTGCCAGCAGTTACGTTACAGGGTCATACGAGCAGTACTTC
.,TRBJ1-2,TRBV14,.,CASSQDQRGHILFGYTF,TGTGCCAGCAGCCAAGATCAACGGGGACATATCCTCTTTGGCTACACCTTC
.,TRBJ1-5,TRBV6-6,.,CASSYSWRATPPGNQPQHF,TGTGCCAGCAGTTACTCATGGAGGGCCACCCCTCCGGGCAATCAGCCCCAGCATTTT
.,TRBJ2-3,TRBV6-6,.,CASSLRTGGSGTDTQYF,TGTGCCAGCAGTTTACGGACAGGAGGGTCTGGCACAGATACGCAGTATTTT
.,TRBJ1-5,TRBV7-9,.,CASSLGGALNQSQHF,TGTGCCAGCAGCTTAGGAGGGGCCCTCAATCAGTCCCAGCATTTT